This T cell receptor beta chain was documented in a study of blood T cells in healthy people across ages. Whole-study results and caveats: Higher naive T cell percentage went strongly together with higher TCR beta diversity.

Next came a second PCR, run for about 6 to 11 cycles, which used a sample-barcoded 5' primer along with a J-beta primer mix. TCRdb reanalysed the 5' RACE reads using MiXCR and keeps one entry per CDR3 protein. Of hundreds of thousands of distinct CDR3 sequences listed, roughly 47% are singletons. The CDR3 is 15 amino acids. CDR1 is ENHRY, CDR2 SYGVKD, per germline. Regarding this clonotype: Its target is not known. A read error may be the cause here, since a much bigger clone is one base away.

The sequence came from a woman aged 60-75 years in good health. The sequenced sample was blood. V and J are TRBV10-3 and TRBJ2-5; possibly TRBD2 for D (5 bases). The J call may be incorrect, as the DNA end agrees better with TRBJ2-1. The CDR3 nucleotides are TGTGCCATCAGCATAGAAAGGGCTAGCCAAGAGACCCAGTTCTTC. Protein sequence: CAISIERASQETQFF.